The clone carrying this TCR beta chain has just one count. The source of the sample is a study of T cell changes during pregnancy in multiple sclerosis. Only in-frame clones appear in the TCRdb table, and some are missing; sequencing was by immunoSEQ multiplex PCR. The sample has just over 15,000 clones; roughly 83% are singletons. The input for sequencing was CD8+ T cells from peripheral blood mononuclear cells, taken after pregnancy. This TCR derives from a female donor in good health, enrolled as a control in a pregnancy study.

CDR3 residues: CASSQWGGRGGYTF. CDR3 DNA sequence: TGCGCCAGCAGCCAATGGGGGGGGAGGGGTGGCTACACCTTC. V is TRBV4-3 and J is TRBJ1-2, with TRBD1 as a possible D gene (5 bases). The V end was cut by 2 bases, the J end by 7 bases, with 14 bases between. The CDR3 is made up of 14 amino acids. Looked up from germline, CDR1 is LGHNA and CDR2 is YSLEER.